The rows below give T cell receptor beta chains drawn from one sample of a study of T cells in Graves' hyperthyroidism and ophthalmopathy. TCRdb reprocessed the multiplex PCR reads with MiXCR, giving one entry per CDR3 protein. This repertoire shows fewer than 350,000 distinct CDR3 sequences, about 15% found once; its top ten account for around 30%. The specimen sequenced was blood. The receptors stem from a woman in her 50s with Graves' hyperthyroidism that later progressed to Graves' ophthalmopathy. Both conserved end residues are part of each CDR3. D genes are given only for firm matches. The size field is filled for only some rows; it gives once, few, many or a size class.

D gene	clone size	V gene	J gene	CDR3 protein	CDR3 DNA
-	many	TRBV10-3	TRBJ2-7	CAISESQGNKWFYEQYF	TGTGCCATCAGTGAGTCCCAGGGAAATAAGTGGTTCTACGAGCAGTACTTC
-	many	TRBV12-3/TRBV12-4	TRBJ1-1	CASSANPRAFF	TGTGCCAGCAGCGCCAACCCGAGAGCTTTCTTT
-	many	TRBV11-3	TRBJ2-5	CASSPSPGQETQYF	TGTGCCAGCAGCCCCTCTCCAGGACAAGAGACCCAGTACTTC
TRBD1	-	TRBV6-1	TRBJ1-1	CASSRTGHAGNTEAFF	TGTGCCAGCAGTCGGACAGGGCATGCTGGGAACACTGAAGCTTTCTTT
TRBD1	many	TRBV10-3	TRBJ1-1	CAISGTGAMNTEAFF	TGTGCCATCTCCGGGACAGGGGCCATGAACACTGAAGCTTTCTTT
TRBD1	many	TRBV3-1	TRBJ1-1	CASSQRRQGYAEAFF	TGTGCCAGCAGCCAACGGCGACAGGGATACGCTGAAGCTTTCTTT
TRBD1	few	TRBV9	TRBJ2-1	CASSVVQGANEQFF	TGTGCCAGCAGCGTAGTGCAGGGGGCAAATGAGCAGTTCTTC
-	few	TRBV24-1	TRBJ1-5	CATSDLPREGCPNQPQHF	TGTGCCACCAGTGACCTCCCCCGCGAGGGTTGCCCAAATCAGCCCCAGCATTTT
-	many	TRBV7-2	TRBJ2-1	CASSHIQDHNEQFF	TGTGCCAGCAGCCATATCCAGGATCACAATGAGCAGTTCTTC
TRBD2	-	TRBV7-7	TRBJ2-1	CASSLATSRGSNEQFF	TGTGCTAGCAGCTTAGCGACTAGCCGGGGAAGCAATGAGCAGTTCTTC
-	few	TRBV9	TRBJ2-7	CASGRVAEGSEQYF	TGTGCCAGCGGTCGTGTGGCGGAGGGGTCCGAGCAGTACTTC
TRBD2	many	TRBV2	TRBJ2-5	CASSSGSRRETQYF	TGTGCCAGCAGTAGCGGGAGTAGAAGGGAGACCCAGTACTTC
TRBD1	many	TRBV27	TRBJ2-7	CASSLRDRGVGEQYF	TGTGCCAGCAGTTTAAGGGACAGGGGGGTGGGCGAGCAGTACTTC
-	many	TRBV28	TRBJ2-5	CASSLVGQGETQYF	TGTGCCAGCAGTTTGGTGGGTCAGGGGGAGACCCAGTACTTC
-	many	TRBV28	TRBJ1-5	CASSFSLNSNQPQHF	TGTGCCAGCAGTTTCAGCCTGAATAGCAATCAGCCCCAGCATTTT
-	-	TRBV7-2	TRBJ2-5	CASTVGGGLKTQYF	TGTGCCTCCACGGTGGGCGGGGGCCTTAAGACCCAGTACTTC
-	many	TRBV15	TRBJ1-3	CATSRDQGTGNTIYF	TGTGCCACCAGCAGAGATCAAGGGACTGGAAACACCATATATTTT
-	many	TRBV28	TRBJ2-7	CASSLPTFTGGEYSYEQYF	TGTGCCAGCAGCCTGCCCACCTTCACGGGTGGGGAATATTCCTACGAGCAGTACTTC
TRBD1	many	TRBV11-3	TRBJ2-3	CASSYQGADTQYF	TGTGCCAGCAGCTATCAGGGGGCAGATACGCAGTATTTT
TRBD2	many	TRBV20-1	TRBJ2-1	CSARRREANNEQFF	TGCAGTGCTAGAAGGCGGGAGGCCAACAATGAGCAGTTCTTC
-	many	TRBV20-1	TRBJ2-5	CSPLEGGQETRYF	TGCAGTCCCCTGGAGGGGGGCCAAGAGACCCGGTACTTC
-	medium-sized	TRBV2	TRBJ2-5	CAITILASQETQYF	TGTGCCATAACGATCCTAGCGTCCCAAGAGACCCAGTACTTC
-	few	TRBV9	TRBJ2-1	CASSVASAETYNEQFF	TGTGCCAGCAGCGTGGCAAGCGCCGAAACCTACAATGAGCAGTTCTTC
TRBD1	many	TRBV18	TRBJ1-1	CASSPETGDTEAFF	TGTGCCAGCTCACCAGAGACAGGGGACACTGAAGCTTTCTTT
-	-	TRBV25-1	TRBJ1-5	CASTTRGGYQPQHF	TGTGCCAGCACTACAAGGGGAGGATATCAGCCCCAGCATTTT
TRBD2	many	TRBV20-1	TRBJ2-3	CSAAPPSGEITDTQYF	TGCAGTGCTGCCCCCCCCAGCGGGGAGATCACAGATACGCAGTATTTT
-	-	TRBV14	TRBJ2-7	CASSHSVGGEQYF	TGTGCCAGCAGCCATTCCGTTGGGGGAGAGCAGTACTTC
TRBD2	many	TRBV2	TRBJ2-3	CASSEAVPSGGTDTQYF	TGTGCCAGCAGTGAAGCGGTTCCTAGCGGGGGCACAGATACGCAGTATTTT
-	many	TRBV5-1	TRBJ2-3	CASSLEVADTQYF	TGCGCCAGCAGCTTGGAAGTGGCAGATACGCAGTATTTT
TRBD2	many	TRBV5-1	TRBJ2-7	CASSLGGGSGSREQYF	TGCGCCAGCAGCTTGGGGGGTGGTAGCGGGAGTCGCGAGCAGTACTTC
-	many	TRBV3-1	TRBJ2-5	CASSSHGGGAQYF	TGTGCCAGCAGCTCACACGGAGGGGGTGCCCAGTACTTC
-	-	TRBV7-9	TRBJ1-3	CASSLRNSGNTIYF	TGTGCCAGCAGCTTGAGGAACTCTGGAAACACCATATATTTT
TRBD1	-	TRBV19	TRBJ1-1	CATRDRSNTEAFF	TGTGCCACCCGGGACAGGTCGAACACTGAAGCTTTCTTT
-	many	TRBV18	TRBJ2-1	CASSPPPSGRSSYNEQFF	TGTGCCAGCTCACCACCACCCAGCGGAAGATCCTCCTACAATGAGCAGTTCTTC
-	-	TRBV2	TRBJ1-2	CASSAGPIGHYGYTF	TGTGCCAGCAGTGCGGGACCAATAGGCCACTATGGCTACACCTTC
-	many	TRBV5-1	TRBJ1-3	CASSPGAVTGNTIYF	TGCGCCAGCAGCCCTGGAGCAGTTACTGGAAACACCATATATTTT
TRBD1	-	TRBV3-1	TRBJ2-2	CASSRGDRYTGELFF	TGTGCCAGCAGCCGAGGGGACAGATACACCGGGGAGCTGTTTTTT
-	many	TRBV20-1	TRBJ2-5	CTARGSQETQYF	TGCACCGCACGGGGTTCCCAAGAGACCCAGTACTTC
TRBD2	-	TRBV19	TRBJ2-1	CASSMAGVGMNEQFF	TGTGCCAGTAGTATGGCGGGAGTAGGTATGAATGAGCAGTTCTTC
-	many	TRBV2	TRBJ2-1	CASSVTVRNEQFF	TGTGCCAGCAGCGTGACTGTGAGGAATGAGCAGTTCTTC
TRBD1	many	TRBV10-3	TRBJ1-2	CAISETGEGYGYTF	TGTGCCATCAGTGAGACAGGGGAAGGCTATGGCTACACCTTC
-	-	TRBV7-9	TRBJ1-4	CASSLGGMNEKLFF	TGTGCCAGCAGCTTAGGAGGGATGAATGAAAAACTGTTTTTT
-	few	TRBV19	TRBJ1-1	CASSTESRNTEAFF	TGTGCCAGTAGTACCGAGTCTCGGAACACTGAAGCTTTCTTT
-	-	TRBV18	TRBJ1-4	CASSPPSGNEKLFF	TGTGCCAGCTCACCACCTTCTGGGAATGAAAAACTGTTTTTT
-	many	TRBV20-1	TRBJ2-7	CSAPRAEGYEQYF	TGCAGTGCTCCGCGGGCGGAGGGATACGAGCAGTACTTC
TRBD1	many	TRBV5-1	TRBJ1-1	CASSVKQGRNTEAFF	TGCGCCAGCAGCGTCAAACAGGGGAGGAACACTGAAGCTTTCTTT
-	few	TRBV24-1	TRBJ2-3	CATRDLSTDTQYF	TGTGCCACTAGAGATCTAAGCACAGATACGCAGTATTTT
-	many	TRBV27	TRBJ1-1	CASSPGSFEAFF	TGTGCCAGCAGCCCGGGAAGTTTTGAAGCTTTCTTT
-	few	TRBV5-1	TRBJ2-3	CASTSLGLASGETDTQYF	TGCGCCAGCACCTCTTTGGGTCTAGCGTCAGGCGAGACAGATACGCAGTATTTT
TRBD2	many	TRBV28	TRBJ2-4	CASSLGAGGQSIQYF	TGTGCCAGCAGTTTAGGAGCGGGAGGGCAGAGCATTCAGTACTTC
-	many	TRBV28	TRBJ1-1	CASMRRMNTEAFF	TGTGCCAGCATGCGCAGGATGAACACTGAAGCTTTCTTT
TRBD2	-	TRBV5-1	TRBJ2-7	CASSLYGTSGNEQYF	TGCGCCAGCAGCTTGTATGGGACTAGCGGAAACGAGCAGTACTTC
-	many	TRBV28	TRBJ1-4	CASSFREKLFF	TGTGCCAGCAGTTTCAGAGAAAAACTGTTTTTT
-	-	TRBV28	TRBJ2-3	CASWRTDTQYF	TGTGCCAGTTGGCGGACAGATACGCAGTATTTT
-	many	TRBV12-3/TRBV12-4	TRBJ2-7	CASSLGRYEQYF	TGTGCCAGCAGTTTAGGGCGGTACGAGCAGTACTTC
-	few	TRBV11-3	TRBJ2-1	CASSGLGAGEQFF	TGTGCCAGCAGCGGTCTGGGGGCCGGTGAGCAGTTCTTC
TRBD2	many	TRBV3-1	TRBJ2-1	CASSPRTSGDYNEQFF	TGTGCCAGCAGTCCCAGGACTAGCGGGGATTACAATGAGCAGTTCTTC
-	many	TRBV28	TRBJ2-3	CASSFPGKGSTDTQYF	TGTGCCAGCAGTTTCCCCGGGAAGGGGAGCACAGATACGCAGTATTTT
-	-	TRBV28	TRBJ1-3	CASSLPPLGGNTIYF	TGTGCCAGCAGTTTACCTCCGCTGGGCGGAAACACCATATATTTT